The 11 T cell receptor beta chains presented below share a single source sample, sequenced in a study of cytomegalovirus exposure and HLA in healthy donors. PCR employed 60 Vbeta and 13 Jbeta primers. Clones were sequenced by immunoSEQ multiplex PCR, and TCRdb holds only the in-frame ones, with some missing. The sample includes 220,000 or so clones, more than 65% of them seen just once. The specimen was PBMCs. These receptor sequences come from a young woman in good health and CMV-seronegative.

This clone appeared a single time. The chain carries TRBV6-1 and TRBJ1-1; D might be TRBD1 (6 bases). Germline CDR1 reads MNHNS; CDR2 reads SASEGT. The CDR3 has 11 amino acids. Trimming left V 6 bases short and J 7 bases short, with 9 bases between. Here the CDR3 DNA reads TGTGCCAGCAGAGCAGGGGTTGAAGCTTTCTTT. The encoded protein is CASRAGVEAFF.

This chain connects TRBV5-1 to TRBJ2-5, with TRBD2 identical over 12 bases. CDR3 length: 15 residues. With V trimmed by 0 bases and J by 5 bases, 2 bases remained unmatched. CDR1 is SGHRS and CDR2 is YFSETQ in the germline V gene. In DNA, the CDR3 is TGCGCCAGCAGCTTGGAGCTAGCGGGAGGGGAGACCCAGTACTTC. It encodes CASSLELAGGETQYF.

CDR3 nucleotide sequence: TGCGCCAGCAGCTTGGATCCCGCCTACGAGCAGTACTTC. Amino acid sequence: CASSLDPAYEQYF. The rearrangement uses TRBV5-1 and TRBJ2-7; no clear D gene. Trimming took off 0 bases at V and 2 bases at J, with 6 bases between the two ends. The germline gives CDR1 SGHRS, CDR2 YFSETQ. CDR3 size: 13 residues.

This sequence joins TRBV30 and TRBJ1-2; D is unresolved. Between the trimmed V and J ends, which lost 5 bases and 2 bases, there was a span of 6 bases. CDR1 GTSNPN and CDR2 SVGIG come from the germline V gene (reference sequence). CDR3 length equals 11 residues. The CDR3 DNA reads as TGTGCCTGGGCAGAAAACTATGGCTACACCTTC. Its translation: CAWAENYGYTF. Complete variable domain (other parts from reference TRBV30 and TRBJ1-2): SQTIHQWPATLVQPVGSPLSLECTVEGTSNPNLYWYRQAAGRGLQLLFYSVGIGQISSEVPQNLSASRPQDRQFILSSKKLLLSDSGFYLCAWAENYGYTFGSGTRLTVV.

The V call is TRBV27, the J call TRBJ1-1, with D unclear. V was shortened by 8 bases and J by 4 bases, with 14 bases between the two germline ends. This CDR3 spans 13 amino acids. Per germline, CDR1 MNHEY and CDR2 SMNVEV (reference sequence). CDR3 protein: CASGGSRGTEAFF. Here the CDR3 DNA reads TGTGCCAGCGGCGGGTCGCGGGGCACTGAAGCTTTCTTT.

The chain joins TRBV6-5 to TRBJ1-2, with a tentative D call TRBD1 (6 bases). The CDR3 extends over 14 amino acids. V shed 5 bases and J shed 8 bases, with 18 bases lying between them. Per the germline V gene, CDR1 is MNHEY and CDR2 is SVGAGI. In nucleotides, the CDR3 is TGTGCCAGCAGTAGCCGGGACACAGCCTCAGGCTACACCTTC. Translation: CASSSRDTASGYTF.

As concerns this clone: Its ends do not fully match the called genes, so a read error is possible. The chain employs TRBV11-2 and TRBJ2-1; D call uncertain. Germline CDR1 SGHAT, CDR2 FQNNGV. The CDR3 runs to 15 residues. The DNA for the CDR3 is TGTGCCGGCAGCTCTGACTGGAGCTCCTACAATGAGCAGTTCTTC. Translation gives CAGSSDWSSYNEQFF.

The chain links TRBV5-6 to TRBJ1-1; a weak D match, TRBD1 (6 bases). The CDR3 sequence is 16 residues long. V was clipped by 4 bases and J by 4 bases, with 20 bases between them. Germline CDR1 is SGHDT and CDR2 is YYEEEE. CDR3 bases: TGTGCCAGCAGCGGGGGGGGCGGGGCTAGGGCCACTGAAGCTTTCTTT. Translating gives CASSGGGGARATEAFF.

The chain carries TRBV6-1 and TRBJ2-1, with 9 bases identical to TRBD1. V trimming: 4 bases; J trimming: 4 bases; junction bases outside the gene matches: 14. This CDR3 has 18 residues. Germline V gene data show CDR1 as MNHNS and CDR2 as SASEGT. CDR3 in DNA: TGTGCCAGCAGTGTACGGGGACAGGGTTCCCCCTGGTACAATGAGCAGTTCTTC. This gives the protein CASSVRGQGSPWYNEQFF.

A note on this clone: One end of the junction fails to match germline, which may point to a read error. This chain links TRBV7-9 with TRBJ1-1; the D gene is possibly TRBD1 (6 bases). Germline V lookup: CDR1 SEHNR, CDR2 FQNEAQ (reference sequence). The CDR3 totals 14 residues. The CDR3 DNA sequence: TGTTCCAGCAGCTTCAGGGGATTCGGGGCTGAAGCTTTCTTT. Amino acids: CSSSFRGFGAEAFF.

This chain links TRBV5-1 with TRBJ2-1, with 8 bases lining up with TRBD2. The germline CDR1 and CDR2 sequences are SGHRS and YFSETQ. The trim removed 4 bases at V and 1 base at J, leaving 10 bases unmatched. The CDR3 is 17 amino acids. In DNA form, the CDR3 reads TGCGCCAGCAGCCAGGAAGTTAGCGGGAAATCCTACAATGAGCAGTTCTTC. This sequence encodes CASSQEVSGKSYNEQFF. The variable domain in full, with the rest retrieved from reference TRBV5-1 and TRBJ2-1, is KAGVTQTPRYLIKTRGQQVTLSCSPISGHRSVSWYQQTPGQGLQFLFEYFSETQRNKGNFPGRFSGRQFSNSRSEMNVSTLELGDSALYLCASSQEVSGKSYNEQFFGPGTRLTVL.